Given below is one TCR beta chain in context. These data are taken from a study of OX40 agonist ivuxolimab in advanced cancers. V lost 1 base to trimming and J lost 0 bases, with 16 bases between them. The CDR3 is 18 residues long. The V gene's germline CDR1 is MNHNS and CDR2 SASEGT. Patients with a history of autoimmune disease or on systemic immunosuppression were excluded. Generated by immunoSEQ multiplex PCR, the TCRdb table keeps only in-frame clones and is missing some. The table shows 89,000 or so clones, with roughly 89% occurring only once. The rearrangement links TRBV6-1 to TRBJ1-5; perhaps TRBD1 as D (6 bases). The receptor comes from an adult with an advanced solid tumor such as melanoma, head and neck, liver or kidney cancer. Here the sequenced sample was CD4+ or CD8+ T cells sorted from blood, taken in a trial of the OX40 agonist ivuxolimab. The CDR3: CASSEGTVNAYSNQPQHF. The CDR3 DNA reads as TGTGCCAGCAGTGAAGGGACAGTAAACGCGTATAGCAATCAGCCCCAGCATTTT.